This T cell receptor beta chain was recovered during a study of T cell responses to AZD1222 COVID-19 vaccine. Study outcomes and limitations: Vaccine-related CD4 TCRs covered spike, predominating at 160-218 and 743-854. After the peak T cell response, and only then, were repertoires sampled. Reportedly, nearly half the spike-specific TCRs target unmutated variant regions.

With regard to this clone: Its antigen is as yet unknown.

Produced via immunoSEQ multiplex PCR; TCRdb's table is partial and in-frame only. This sample yields around 130,000 clones, of which about 90% are seen a single time; about 7.5% belongs to the top ten. Germline-derived CDR1 and CDR2 are KGHSH and LQKENI. The V gene lost 3 bases and the J gene lost 8 bases, with 19 bases spanning the gap. This CDR3 spans 16 amino acids. The material was peripheral blood, obtained 28 days after the second dose of the MenACWY control vaccine. This sequence originates from an adult who received the MenACWY meningococcal vaccine as a control. J is TRBJ1-4 and V is TRBV18, with unresolved D. The CDR3 protein is CASSPNRRGLSEKLFF. The CDR3 DNA follows: TGTGCCAGCTCACCCAACCGACGGGGTTTGAGCGAAAAACTGTTTTTT.